Each of the 10 T cell receptor beta chains below was sequenced from the same sample in a study of a mutant IDH1 vaccine in newly diagnosed glioma. The protocol was immunoSEQ multiplex PCR, while the TCRdb copy is restricted to in-frame clones and leaves out a portion. This table has tens of thousands of clones, roughly four fifths appearing once. Time point indicated: week 47, end of study. All doses held 300 ug of mutant IDH1 20-mer peptide, with topical imiquimod. No antigens are known for them. The sample consisted of PBMCs, taken from a glioma patient whose treatment included an IDH1 peptide vaccine. These receptors came from a woman aged 45-60 years with glioma.

This chain links TRBV27 with TRBJ2-1; possible D gene TRBD2, 6 bases. This CDR3 contains 17 residues. Germline V lookup: CDR1 MNHEY, CDR2 SMNVEV (reference sequence). V lost 3 bases and J lost 5, with 20 bases in between. CDR3 protein: CASSFRISGTGDNEQFF. CDR3 nucleotide sequence: TGTGCCAGCAGTTTTCGAATCTCCGGGACGGGAGACAATGAGCAGTTCTTC.

This chain connects TRBV4-1 to TRBJ2-4, with a weak D call TRBD1 (5 bases). The germline gives CDR1 MGHRA, CDR2 YSYEKL. V was shortened by 4 bases and J by 5 bases, with 12 bases between the two germline ends. The CDR3 extends over 14 amino acids. The CDR3 reads CASSLQGKENIQYF. As DNA, the CDR3 is TGCGCCAGCAGCCTTCAGGGAAAGGAAAACATTCAGTACTTC.

This clone appeared once. The rearrangement joins TRBV7-2 to TRBJ1-5; D might be TRBD1 (6 bases). Looked up from germline, CDR1 is SGHTA and CDR2 is FQGNSA. V lost 5 bases, J lost 8 bases, and 16 bases lay in between. The CDR3 has 14 residues. The CDR3 sequence is CASSQDRLGKPQHF. DNA for the CDR3: TGTGCCAGCAGCCAGGACAGACTTGGGAAGCCCCAGCATTTT.

This clone was seen a handful of times. The J gene is TRBJ2-3, the V gene TRBV19, with D perhaps TRBD2 (6 bases). CDR1 is LNHDA and CDR2 is SQIVND in the germline V gene (reference sequence). V was shortened by 1 base and J by 1 base, with 6 bases between the two germline ends. This CDR3 region has 14 residues. The chain's CDR3 is CASSIGGGTDTQYF. Written as DNA, the CDR3 is TGTGCCAGTAGTATAGGGGGGGGCACAGATACGCAGTATTTT.

The CDR3 sequence: CASSVDLSGNTIYF. The CDR3 bases are TGTGCCAGCAGCGTAGACCTCTCTGGAAACACCATATATTTT. The gene calls are TRBV9 and TRBJ1-3; no firm D call. The V end lost 0 bases, the J end lost 0 bases, and 4 bases lay between the germline ends. Germline V CDR1 and CDR2: SGDLS, YYNGEE. This CDR3 comprises 14 residues.

This rearrangement joins TRBV2 to TRBJ2-5; weak D call: TRBD1 (6 bases). The V and J ends lost 4 bases and 5 bases respectively, with 20 bases between them. Germline CDR1 is SNHLY and CDR2 is FYNNEI. CDR3 length equals 16 residues. The CDR3 region is CASSVGVGWQGETQYF. The CDR3 DNA is TGTGCCAGCAGTGTCGGGGTAGGGTGGCAGGGGGAGACCCAGTACTTC.

The chain carries TRBV5-1 and TRBJ2-7; 12 nucleotides agree with TRBD1. From germline, CDR1 is SGHRS and CDR2 YFSETQ. V trimming: 3 bases; J trimming: 2 bases; junction bases outside the gene matches: 3. The CDR3 consists of 15 residues. The CDR3 sequence: CASSWGQGATYEQYF. CDR3 nucleotide sequence: TGCGCCAGCAGCTGGGGACAGGGGGCTACCTACGAGCAGTACTTC. Supplemented by reference TRBV5-1 and TRBJ2-7, the full variable domain reads KAGVTQTPRYLIKTRGQQVTLSCSPISGHRSVSWYQQTPGQGLQFLFEYFSETQRNKGNFPGRFSGRQFSNSRSEMNVSTLELGDSALYLCASSWGQGATYEQYFGPGTRLTVT.

The chain combines TRBV30 with TRBJ2-7; 8 nucleotides align to TRBD1. The CDR3 sequence is 12 residues long. Germline lookup yields CDR1 GTSNPN and CDR2 SVGIG (reference sequence). The V gene end was trimmed by 8 bases and the J gene end by 5 bases; junction bases not matched to a gene: 8. The chain's CDR3 is CALGQGRNEQYF. CDR3 coding DNA: TGTGCCCTCGGACAGGGTCGGAACGAGCAGTACTTC.

The chain employs TRBV2 and TRBJ1-1, with 9 bases lining up with TRBD1. V lost 4 bases to trimming and J lost 0 bases; unmatched junction nucleotides: 9. In germline, CDR1 is SNHLY, CDR2 FYNNEI. CDR3 size: 17 residues. The CDR3 sequence: CASSGGTGKVMNTEAFF. The CDR3 DNA sequence: TGTGCCAGCAGTGGAGGGACAGGGAAGGTGATGAACACTGAAGCTTTCTTT.

The chain uses TRBV10-3 and TRBJ1-5; the D gene is possibly TRBD1 (6 bases). Germline lookup yields CDR1 ENHRY and CDR2 SYGVKD. The CDR3 covers 14 residues. Deletions cut 6 bases from V and 9 bases from J, with 18 bases between. CDR3 sequence: CAISRGGRESPQHF. Written as DNA, the CDR3 is TGTGCCATCAGCAGGGGTGGTCGAGAATCGCCCCAGCATTTT.